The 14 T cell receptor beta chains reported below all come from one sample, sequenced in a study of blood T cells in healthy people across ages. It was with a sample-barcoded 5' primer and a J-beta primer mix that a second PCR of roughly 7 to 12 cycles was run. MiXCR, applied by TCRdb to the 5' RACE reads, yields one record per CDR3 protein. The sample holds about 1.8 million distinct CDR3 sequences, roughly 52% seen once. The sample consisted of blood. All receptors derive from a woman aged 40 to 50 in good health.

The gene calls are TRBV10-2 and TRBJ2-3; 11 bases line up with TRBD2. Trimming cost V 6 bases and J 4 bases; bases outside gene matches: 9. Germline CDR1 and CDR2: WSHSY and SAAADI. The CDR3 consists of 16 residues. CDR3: CASRDLLAGDADTQYF. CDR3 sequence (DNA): TGCGCCAGCAGGGATTTACTAGCGGGGGATGCAGATACGCAGTATTTT.

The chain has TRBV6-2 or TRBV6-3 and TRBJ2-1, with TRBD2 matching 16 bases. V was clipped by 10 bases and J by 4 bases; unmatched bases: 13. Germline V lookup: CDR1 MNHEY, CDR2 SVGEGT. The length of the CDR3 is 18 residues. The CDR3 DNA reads TGTGCCATCCGCCGGGGGACTAGCGGGGGGGCCGGATACAATGAGCAGTTCTTC. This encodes CAIRRGTSGGAGYNEQFF.

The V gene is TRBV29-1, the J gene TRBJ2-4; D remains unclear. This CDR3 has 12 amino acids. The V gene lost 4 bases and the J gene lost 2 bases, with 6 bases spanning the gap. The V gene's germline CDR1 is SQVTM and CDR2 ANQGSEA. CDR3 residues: CSVVMSKNIQYF. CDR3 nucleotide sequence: TGCAGCGTTGTTATGTCCAAAAACATTCAGTACTTC.

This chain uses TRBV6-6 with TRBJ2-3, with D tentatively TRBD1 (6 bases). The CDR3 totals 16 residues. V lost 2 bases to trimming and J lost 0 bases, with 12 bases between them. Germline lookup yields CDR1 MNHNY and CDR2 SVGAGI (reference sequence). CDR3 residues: CASSYRGTPSTDTQYF. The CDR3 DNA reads TGTGCCAGCAGTTACAGAGGGACACCGAGCACAGATACGCAGTATTTT.

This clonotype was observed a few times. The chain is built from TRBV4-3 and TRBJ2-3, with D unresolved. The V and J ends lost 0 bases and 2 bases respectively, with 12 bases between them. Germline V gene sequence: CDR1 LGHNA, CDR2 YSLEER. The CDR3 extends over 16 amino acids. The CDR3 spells CASSQDIWQYTDTQYF. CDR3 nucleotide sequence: TGCGCCAGCAGCCAAGATATTTGGCAGTACACAGATACGCAGTATTTT.

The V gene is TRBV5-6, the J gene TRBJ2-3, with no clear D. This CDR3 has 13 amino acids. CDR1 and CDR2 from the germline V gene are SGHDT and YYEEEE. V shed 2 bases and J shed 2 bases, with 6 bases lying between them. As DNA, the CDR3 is TGTGCCAGCAGCTTAACAGCCACAGATACGCAGTATTTT. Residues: CASSLTATDTQYF. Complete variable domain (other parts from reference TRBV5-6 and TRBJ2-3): DAGVTQSPTHLIKTRGQQVTLRCSPKSGHDTVSWYQQALGQGPQFIFQYYEEEERQRGNFPDRFSGHQFPNYSSELNVNALLLGDSALYLCASSLTATDTQYFGPGTRLTVL.

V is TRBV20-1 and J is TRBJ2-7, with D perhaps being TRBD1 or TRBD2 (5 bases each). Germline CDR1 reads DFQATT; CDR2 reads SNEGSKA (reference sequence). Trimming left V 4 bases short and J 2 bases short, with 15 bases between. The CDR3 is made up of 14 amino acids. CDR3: CSAIRGEGPYEQYF. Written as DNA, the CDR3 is TGCAGTGCTATCCGGGGAGAGGGACCCTACGAGCAGTACTTC.

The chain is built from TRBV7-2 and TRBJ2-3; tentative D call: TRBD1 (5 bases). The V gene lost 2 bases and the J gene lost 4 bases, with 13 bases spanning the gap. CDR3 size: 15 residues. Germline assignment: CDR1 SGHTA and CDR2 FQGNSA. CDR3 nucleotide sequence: TGTGCCAGCAGCTTACCCCAGGGTACCGCAGATACGCAGTATTTT. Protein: CASSLPQGTADTQYF.

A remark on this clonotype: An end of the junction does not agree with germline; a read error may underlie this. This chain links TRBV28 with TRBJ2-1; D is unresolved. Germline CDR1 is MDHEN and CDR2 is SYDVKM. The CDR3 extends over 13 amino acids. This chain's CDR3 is CAIATAGGNVQFF. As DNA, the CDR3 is TGTGCGATAGCAACGGCCGGCGGCAATGTGCAGTTCTTC.

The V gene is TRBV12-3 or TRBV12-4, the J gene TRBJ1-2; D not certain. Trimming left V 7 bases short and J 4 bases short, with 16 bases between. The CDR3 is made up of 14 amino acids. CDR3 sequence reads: CASIYDLVSYGYTF. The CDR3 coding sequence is TGTGCCAGCATCTACGACCTAGTTAGCTATGGCTACACCTTC.

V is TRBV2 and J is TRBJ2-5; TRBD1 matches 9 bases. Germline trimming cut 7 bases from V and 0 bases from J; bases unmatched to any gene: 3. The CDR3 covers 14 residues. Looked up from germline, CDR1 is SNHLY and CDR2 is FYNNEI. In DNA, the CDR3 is TGTGCCAGCAATCGGGACAGGGACCAAGAGACCCAGTACTTC. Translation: CASNRDRDQETQYF.

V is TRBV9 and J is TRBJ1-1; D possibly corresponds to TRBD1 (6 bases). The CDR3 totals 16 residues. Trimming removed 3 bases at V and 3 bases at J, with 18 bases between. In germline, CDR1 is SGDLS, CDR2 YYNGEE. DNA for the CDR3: TGTGCCAGCAGCGCAAACATGTGGGGGGCGGACACTGAAGCTTTCTTT. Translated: CASSANMWGADTEAFF.

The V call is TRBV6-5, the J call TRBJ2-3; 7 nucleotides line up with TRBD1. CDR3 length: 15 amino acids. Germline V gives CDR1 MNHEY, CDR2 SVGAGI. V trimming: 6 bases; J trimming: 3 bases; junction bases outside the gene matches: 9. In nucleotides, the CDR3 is TGTGCCAGCAGGAAAACAGGGGCTAGGACAGATACGCAGTATTTT. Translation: CASRKTGARTDTQYF.

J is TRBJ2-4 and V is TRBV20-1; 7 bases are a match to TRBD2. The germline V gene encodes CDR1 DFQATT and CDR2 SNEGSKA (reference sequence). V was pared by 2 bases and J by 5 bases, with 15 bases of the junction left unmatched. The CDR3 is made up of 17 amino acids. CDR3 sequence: CSARLPGSGAYQNIQYF. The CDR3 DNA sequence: TGCAGTGCTAGACTCCCGGGAAGCGGGGCTTACCAAAACATTCAGTACTTC.